The 3 T cell receptor beta chains in this list originate from one sample, sequenced in a study of CD8+CD57+ T cells in acquired aplastic anemia. Profiles of TCR beta VDJ and CDR3 were generated from a genomic DNA template. TCRdb reprocessed the reads via MiXCR and lists one record per CDR3 protein. The table lists roughly 500,000 distinct CDR3 sequences, less than 35% of them singletons. Previously, flow cytometry had revealed CD8+CD57+ cell expansion in the patients chosen for sequencing. The sample consisted of sorted CD4+, CD8+, or CD8+CD57+ T cells (not recorded which) from PBMCs. The source of these receptors is a human donor with aplastic anemia.

Only a few counts were recorded for this clonotype. The chain couples TRBV12-5 to TRBJ2-3; possibly TRBD2 for D (6 bases). The length of the CDR3 is 14 residues. Looked up from germline, CDR1 is LGHNT and CDR2 is FRNRAP. V gave up 10 bases and J gave up 1 base, with 15 bases separating them. CDR3 region: CATESGGGTDTQYF. DNA of the CDR3: TGTGCTACCGAATCGGGCGGGGGCACAGATACGCAGTATTTT.

At least ten counts were recorded for this clonotype. The CDR3 sequence: CASSPVGQGLSTEAFF. The CDR3 bases are TGTGCCAGCAGCCCCGTTGGGCAGGGACTTAGCACTGAAGCTTTCTTT. The rearrangement links TRBV9 to TRBJ1-1; TRBD1 might be the D (5 bases). Trimming pared 4 bases from V and 4 bases from J, leaving 20 bases between. This CDR3 spans 16 amino acids. Germline CDR1 reads SGDLS; CDR2 reads YYNGEE.

This clonotype was picked up many times. The chain employs TRBV19 and TRBJ1-2; TRBD1 matches 11 bases. The V and J ends lost 9 bases and 6 bases, in that order; junction bases with no gene match: 9. Looked up from germline, CDR1 is LNHDA and CDR2 is SQIVND (reference sequence). The CDR3 has 14 residues. CDR3 nucleotide sequence: TGTGCCAGCGCAGCGGACAGGGGGCCGGATGGCTACACCTTC. Its translation is CASAADRGPDGYTF.